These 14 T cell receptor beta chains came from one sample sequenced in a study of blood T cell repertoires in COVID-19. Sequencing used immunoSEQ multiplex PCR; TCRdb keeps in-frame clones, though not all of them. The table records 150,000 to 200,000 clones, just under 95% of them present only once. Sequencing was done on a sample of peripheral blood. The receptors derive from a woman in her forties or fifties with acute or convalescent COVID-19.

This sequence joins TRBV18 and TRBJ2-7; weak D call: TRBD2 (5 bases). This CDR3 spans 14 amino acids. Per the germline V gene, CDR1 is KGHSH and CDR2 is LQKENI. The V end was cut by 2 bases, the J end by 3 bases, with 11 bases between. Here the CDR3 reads CASSPVGRGYEQYF. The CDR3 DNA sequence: TGTGCCAGCTCACCAGTAGGGAGAGGCTACGAGCAGTACTTC.

The CDR3: CASTRTGFEAFF. CDR3 in DNA: TGCGCCAGCACCCGGACAGGGTTTGAAGCTTTCTTT. This chain uses TRBV10-2 with TRBJ1-1, with TRBD1 matching over 8 bases. V lost 7 bases and J lost 7; bases outside the gene matches: 5. Germline lookup yields CDR1 WSHSY and CDR2 SAAADI. The CDR3 length is 12 residues.

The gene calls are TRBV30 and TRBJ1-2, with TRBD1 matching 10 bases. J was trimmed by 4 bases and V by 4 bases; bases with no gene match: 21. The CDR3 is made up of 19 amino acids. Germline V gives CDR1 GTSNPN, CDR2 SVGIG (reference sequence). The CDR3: CAWIIENGQGGGSSYGYTF. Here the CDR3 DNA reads TGTGCCTGGATCATCGAGAATGGACAGGGGGGAGGGAGTTCCTATGGCTACACCTTC.

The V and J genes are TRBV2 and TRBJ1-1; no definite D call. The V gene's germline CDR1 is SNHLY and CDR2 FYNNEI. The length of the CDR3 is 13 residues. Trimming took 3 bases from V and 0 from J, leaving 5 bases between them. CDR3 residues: CASSDGVNTEAFF. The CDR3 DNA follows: TGTGCCAGCAGTGACGGGGTGAACACTGAAGCTTTCTTT.

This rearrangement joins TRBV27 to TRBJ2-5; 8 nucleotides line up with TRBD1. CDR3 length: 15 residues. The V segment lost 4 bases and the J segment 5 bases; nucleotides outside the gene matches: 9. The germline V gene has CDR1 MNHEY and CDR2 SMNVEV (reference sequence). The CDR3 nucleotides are TGTGCCAGCAGTTCATCGGACAGGGCAGTGGAGACCCAGTACTTC. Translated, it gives CASSSSDRAVETQYF.

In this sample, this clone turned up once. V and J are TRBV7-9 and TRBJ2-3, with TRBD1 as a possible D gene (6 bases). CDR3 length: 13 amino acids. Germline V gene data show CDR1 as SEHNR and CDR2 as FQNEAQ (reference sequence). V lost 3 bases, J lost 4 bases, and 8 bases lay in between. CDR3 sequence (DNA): TGTGCCAGCAGCTTCGAGGGGGCAGATACGCAGTATTTT. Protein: CASSFEGADTQYF.

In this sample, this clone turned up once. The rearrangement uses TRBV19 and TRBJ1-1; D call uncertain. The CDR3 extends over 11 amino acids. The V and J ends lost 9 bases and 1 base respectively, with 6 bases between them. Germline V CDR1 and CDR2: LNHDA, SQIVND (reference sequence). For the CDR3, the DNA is TGTGCCAGCCGACAGAACACTGAAGCTTTCTTT. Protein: CASRQNTEAFF. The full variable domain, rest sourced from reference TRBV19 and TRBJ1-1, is DGGITQSPKYLFRKEGQNVTLSCEQNLNHDAMYWYRQDPGQGLRLIYYSQIVNDFQKGDIAEGYSVSREKKESFPLTVTSAQKNPTAFYLCASRQNTEAFFGQGTRLTVV.

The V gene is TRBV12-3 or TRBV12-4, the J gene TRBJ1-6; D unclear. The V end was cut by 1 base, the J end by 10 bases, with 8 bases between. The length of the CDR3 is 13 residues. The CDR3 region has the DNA TGTGCCAGCAGTTTAGTAGGCAGGTCACCCCTCCACTTT. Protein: CASSLVGRSPLHF.

The CDR3 nucleotides are TGTGCCAGCAGCTTAGAGGGCAGGGTCGAGACCCAGTACTTC. Amino acid sequence: CASSLEGRVETQYF. The chain links TRBV11-2 to TRBJ2-5; possibly TRBD1 for D (5 bases). The CDR3 loop spans 14 amino acids. V was shortened by 0 bases and J by 5 bases, with 10 bases between the two germline ends. Germline V lookup: CDR1 SGHAT, CDR2 FQNNGV.

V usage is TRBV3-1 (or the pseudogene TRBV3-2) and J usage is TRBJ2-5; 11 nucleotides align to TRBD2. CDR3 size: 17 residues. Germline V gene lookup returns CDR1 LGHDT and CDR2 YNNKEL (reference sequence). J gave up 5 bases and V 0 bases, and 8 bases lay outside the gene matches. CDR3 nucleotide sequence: TGTGCCAGCAGCCAAGATATACTAGCGGGAGACGGGGAGACCCAGTACTTC. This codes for CASSQDILAGDGETQYF.

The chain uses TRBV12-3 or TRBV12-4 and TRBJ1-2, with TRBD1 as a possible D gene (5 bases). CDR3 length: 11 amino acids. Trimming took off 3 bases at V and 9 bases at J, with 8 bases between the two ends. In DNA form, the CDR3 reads TGTGCCAGCAGTTTTGACAGAAGCTACACCTTC. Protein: CASSFDRSYTF.

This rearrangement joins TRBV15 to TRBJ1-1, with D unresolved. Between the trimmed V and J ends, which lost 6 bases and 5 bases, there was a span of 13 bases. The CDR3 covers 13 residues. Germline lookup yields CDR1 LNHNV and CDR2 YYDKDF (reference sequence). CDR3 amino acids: CATSPTEGTEAFF. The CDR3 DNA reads TGTGCCACCAGTCCCACGGAGGGAACTGAAGCTTTCTTT.

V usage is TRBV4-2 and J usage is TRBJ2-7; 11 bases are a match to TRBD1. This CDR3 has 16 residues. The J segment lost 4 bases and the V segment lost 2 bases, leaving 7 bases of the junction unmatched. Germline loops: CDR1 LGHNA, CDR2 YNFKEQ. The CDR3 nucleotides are TGTGCCAGCAGCCAACCTCCAGGACAGGGGGCTTACGAGCAGTACTTC. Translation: CASSQPPGQGAYEQYF.

CDR3 DNA: TGTGCCACGTCCGGTCTAGCGGGAATGGGCTACGAGCAGTACTTC. Translated, it gives CATSGLAGMGYEQYF. The V and J genes are TRBV28 and TRBJ2-7, with 9 bases lining up with TRBD2. Unmatched junction bases numbered 13, after V lost 10 bases and J lost 3 bases. This CDR3 has 15 amino acids. Germline V gene sequence: CDR1 MDHEN, CDR2 SYDVKM.